This is a list of T cell receptor beta chains from one sample in a study of cytomegalovirus exposure and HLA in healthy donors. The table came from immunoSEQ multiplex PCR; TCRdb's copy has only in-frame clones and leaves some out. The sample lists about 170,000 clones; around nine tenths were seen once. The sample consisted of PBMCs. The receptor set was obtained from a woman between 25 and 40 years old in good health and CMV-seronegative. CDR3s include the opening cysteine and the closing phenylalanine or tryptophan. The D gene is left open where the match is weak. Size is omitted from some rows. Given values are once, few, many or a class for expanded clones.

D gene	V gene	clone size	J gene	CDR3 protein	CDR3 DNA
TRBD1	TRBV5-6	.	TRBJ1-2	CASSLGQGASGYTF	TGTGCCAGCAGCTTAGGACAGGGGGCCTCTGGCTACACCTTC
.	TRBV5-1	.	TRBJ1-1	CASSLPGSTEAFF	TGCGCCAGCAGCTTGCCAGGTTCAACTGAAGCTTTCTTT
.	TRBV29-1	.	TRBJ2-3	CSVWLVADTQYF	TGCAGCGTTTGGCTAGTGGCAGATACGCAGTATTTT
.	TRBV7-2	.	TRBJ1-2	CASSFYQGYTF	TGTGCCAGCAGCTTTTATCAGGGCTACACCTTC
.	TRBV6-1	.	TRBJ1-3	CATTGSGNTIYF	TGTGCCACTACAGGGTCCGGAAACACCATATATTTT
TRBD1	TRBV29-1	.	TRBJ2-7	CSASPTGGVPYEQYF	TGCAGCGCTAGTCCTACAGGGGGCGTCCCCTACGAGCAGTACTTC
TRBD1	TRBV2	.	TRBJ1-2	CASSEVSGTAPLNYGYTF	TGTGCCAGCAGTGAAGTTTCCGGGACAGCCCCTCTCAACTATGGCTACACCTTC
TRBD1	TRBV6-5	.	TRBJ1-6	CASSRAGQGAGPLHF	TGTGCCAGCAGCCGGGCCGGACAGGGGGCTGGACCCCTCCACTTT
TRBD1	TRBV6-1	.	TRBJ2-7	CASSETWDRGYEQYF	TGTGCCAGCAGTGAAACTTGGGACAGGGGCTACGAGCAGTACTTC
.	TRBV27	.	TRBJ1-3	CASSFGRGGGNTIYF	TGTGCCAGCAGCTTCGGCAGGGGCGGTGGAAACACCATATATTTT
TRBD1	TRBV7-9	.	TRBJ2-2	CASRSSGTGDRVGTGELFF	TGTGCCAGCAGGTCCTCCGGGACAGGGGACCGGGTGGGCACCGGGGAGCTGTTTTTT
.	TRBV4-1	.	TRBJ2-2	CATGTPVKMIGELFF	TGCGCCACCGGGACACCGGTGAAGATGATCGGGGAGCTGTTTTTT
TRBD2	TRBV6-1	.	TRBJ2-3	CARRGLAGGDTQYF	TGTGCCAGAAGGGGACTAGCGGGGGGGGATACGCAGTATTTT
.	TRBV29-1	.	TRBJ1-1	CSVEEGPTEAFF	TGCAGCGTTGAGGAGGGGCCCACTGAAGCTTTCTTT
TRBD1	TRBV11-1	.	TRBJ1-6	CASSSRGPHRGSPLHF	TGTGCCAGCAGCTCAAGGGGGCCGCACAGGGGATCACCCCTCCACTTT
TRBD2	TRBV7-2	.	TRBJ2-1	CASSSKRGGSYNEQFF	TGTGCCAGCAGCTCCAAGCGGGGGGGCTCCTACAATGAGCAGTTCTTC
TRBD1	TRBV27	.	TRBJ2-1	CASSLAGQGLSEQFF	TGTGCCAGCAGTTTGGCAGGACAGGGGTTGTCTGAGCAGTTCTTC
TRBD1	TRBV5-1	.	TRBJ1-2	CASSPGQGWGYTF	TGCGCCAGCAGCCCGGGACAGGGGTGGGGCTACACCTTC
.	TRBV7-2	.	TRBJ2-3	CASSLGSTSTDTQYF	TGTGCCAGCAGCTTAGGGTCTACGAGCACAGATACGCAGTATTTT
TRBD1	TRBV7-9	.	TRBJ1-4	CAGLDREATNEKLFF	TGTGCCGGTCTGGACAGGGAGGCAACTAATGAAAAACTGTTTTTT
.	TRBV5-4	.	TRBJ2-7	CASSLTGVTYEQYF	TGTGCCAGCAGCTTGACGGGGGTGACCTACGAGCAGTACTTC
.	TRBV5-1	.	TRBJ2-5	CASSLQGQETQYF	TGCGCCAGCAGCTTGCAGGGTCAAGAGACCCAGTACTTC
.	TRBV7-9	.	TRBJ1-2	CASSLALGTGKANYGYTF	TGTGCCAGCAGCTTAGCGCTAGGAACAGGGAAAGCTAACTATGGCTACACCTTC
.	TRBV7-2	.	TRBJ1-1	CASSLDWDSANTEAFF	TGTGCCAGCAGCTTAGATTGGGACTCAGCGAACACTGAAGCTTTCTTT
.	TRBV7-2	once	TRBJ1-6	CASSEPTVYNSPLHF	TGTGCCAGCAGCGAACCGACAGTTTATAATTCACCCCTCCACTTT
TRBD1	TRBV6-5	.	TRBJ1-3	CASRRQGSGNTIYF	TGTGCCAGCAGAAGACAGGGGTCTGGAAACACCATATATTTT
TRBD2	TRBV10-3	once	TRBJ2-3	CAISEGLVEGLGTQYF	TGTGCCATCAGTGAAGGACTAGTTGAGGGATTAGGTACGCAGTATTTT
.	TRBV6-6	.	TRBJ1-6	CASSYSSLLHF	TGTGCCAGCAGTTACTCGTCCCTCCTCCACTTT
TRBD1	TRBV7-2	once	TRBJ2-7	CASSSNRGLPYEQYF	TGTGCCAGCAGCTCGAACAGGGGTCTTCCTTACGAGCAGTACTTC
.	TRBV19	once	TRBJ2-1	CASSRARGTPNEQFF	TGTGCCAGTAGTAGAGCGAGAGGGACACCCAATGAGCAGTTCTTC
.	TRBV19	many	TRBJ1-5	CASEQGSNQPQHF	TGTGCCAGCGAACAGGGAAGCAATCAGCCCCAGCATTTT
.	TRBV30	.	TRBJ1-4	CAWTDRGYGEKLFF	TGTGCCTGGACCGATCGGGGGTATGGTGAAAAACTGTTTTTT
.	TRBV7-9	once	TRBJ2-5	CASSLRGQEETQYF	TGTGCCAGCAGCTTAAGGGGACAAGAAGAGACCCAGTACTTC
.	TRBV2	.	TRBJ1-2	CASRPGTNPNYGYTF	TGTGCCAGCAGACCCGGTACGAATCCAAACTATGGCTACACCTTC
TRBD1	TRBV2	.	TRBJ1-2	CASSERQGVGGYTF	TGTGCCAGCAGTGAAAGACAGGGTGTTGGCGGCTACACCTTC
.	TRBV14	.	TRBJ1-1	CASSPTGQSEAFF	TGTGCCAGCAGCCCCACCGGACAGTCTGAAGCTTTCTTT
TRBD1	TRBV6-5	few	TRBJ1-2	CASSLGQTNYGYTF	TGTGCCAGCAGTCTGGGACAGACGAACTATGGCTACACCTTC
TRBD2	TRBV19	.	TRBJ2-1	CASSTGTSGEQLSYNEQFF	TGTGCCAGTAGCACCGGGACTAGCGGGGAGCAGCTCTCCTACAATGAGCAGTTCTTC